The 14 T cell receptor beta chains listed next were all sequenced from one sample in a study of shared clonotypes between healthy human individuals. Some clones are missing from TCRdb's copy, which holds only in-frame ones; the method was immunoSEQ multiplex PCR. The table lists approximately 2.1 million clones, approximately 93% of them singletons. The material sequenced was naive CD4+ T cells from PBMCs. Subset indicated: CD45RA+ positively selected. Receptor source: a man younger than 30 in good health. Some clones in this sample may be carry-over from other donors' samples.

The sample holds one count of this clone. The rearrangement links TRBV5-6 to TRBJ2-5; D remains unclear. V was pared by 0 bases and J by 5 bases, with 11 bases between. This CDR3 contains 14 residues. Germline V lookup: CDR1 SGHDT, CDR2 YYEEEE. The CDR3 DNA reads TGTGCCAGCAGCTTGGTAAGGGAAGGGGAGACCCAGTACTTC. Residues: CASSLVREGETQYF.

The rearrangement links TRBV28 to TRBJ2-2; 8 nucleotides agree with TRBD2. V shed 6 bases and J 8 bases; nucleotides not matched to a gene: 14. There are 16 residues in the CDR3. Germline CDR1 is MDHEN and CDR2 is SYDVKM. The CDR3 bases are TGTGCCAGCAGCTCCCCTTGGCTAGCGGGCGGGGGGGAGCTGTTTTTT. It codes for CASSSPWLAGGGELFF.

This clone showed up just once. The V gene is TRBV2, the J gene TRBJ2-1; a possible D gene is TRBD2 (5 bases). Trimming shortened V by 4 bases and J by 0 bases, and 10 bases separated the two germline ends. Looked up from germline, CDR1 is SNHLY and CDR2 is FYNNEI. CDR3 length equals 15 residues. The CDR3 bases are TGTGCCAGCAGTGGTGGGAGACCCTCCTACAATGAGCAGTTCTTC. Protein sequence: CASSGGRPSYNEQFF.

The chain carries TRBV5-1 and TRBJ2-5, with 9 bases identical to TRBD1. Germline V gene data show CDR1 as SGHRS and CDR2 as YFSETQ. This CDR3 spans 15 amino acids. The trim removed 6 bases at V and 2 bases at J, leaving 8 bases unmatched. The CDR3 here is CASTRQGETQETQYF. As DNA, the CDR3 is TGCGCCAGCACGAGACAGGGGGAAACACAAGAGACCCAGTACTTC.

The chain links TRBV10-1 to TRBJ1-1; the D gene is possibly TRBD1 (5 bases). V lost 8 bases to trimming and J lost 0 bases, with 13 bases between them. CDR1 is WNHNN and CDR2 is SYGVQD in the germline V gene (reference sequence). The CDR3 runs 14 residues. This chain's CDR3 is CASSSGTVNTEAFF. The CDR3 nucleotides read TGCGCCAGCTCGTCCGGGACGGTGAACACTGAAGCTTTCTTT.

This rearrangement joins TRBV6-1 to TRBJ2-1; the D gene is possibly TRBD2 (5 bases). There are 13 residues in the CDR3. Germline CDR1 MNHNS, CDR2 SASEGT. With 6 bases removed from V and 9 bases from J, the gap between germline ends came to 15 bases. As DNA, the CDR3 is TGTGCCAGCAGGACTACCGCCCTTGGTGAGCAGTTCTTC. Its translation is CASRTTALGEQFF.

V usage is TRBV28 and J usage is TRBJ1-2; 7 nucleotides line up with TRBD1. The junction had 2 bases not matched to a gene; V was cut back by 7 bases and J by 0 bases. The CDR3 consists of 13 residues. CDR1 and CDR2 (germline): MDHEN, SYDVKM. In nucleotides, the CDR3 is TGTGCCAGCACGGGACAGTCTAACTATGGCTACACCTTC. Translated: CASTGQSNYGYTF.

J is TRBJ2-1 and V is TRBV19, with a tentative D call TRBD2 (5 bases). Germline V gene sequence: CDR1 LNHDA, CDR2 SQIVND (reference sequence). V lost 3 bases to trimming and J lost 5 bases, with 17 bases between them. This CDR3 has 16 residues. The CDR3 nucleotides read TGTGCCAGTAGTATTTATGGGGTAGCGCAGAACAATGAGCAGTTCTTC. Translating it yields CASSIYGVAQNNEQFF.

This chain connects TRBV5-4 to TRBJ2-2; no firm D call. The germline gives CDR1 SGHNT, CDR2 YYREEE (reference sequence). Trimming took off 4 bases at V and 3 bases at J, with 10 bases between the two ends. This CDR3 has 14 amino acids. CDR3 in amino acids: CASSIDGYTGELFF. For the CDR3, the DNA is TGTGCCAGCAGCATAGACGGATACACCGGGGAGCTGTTTTTT.

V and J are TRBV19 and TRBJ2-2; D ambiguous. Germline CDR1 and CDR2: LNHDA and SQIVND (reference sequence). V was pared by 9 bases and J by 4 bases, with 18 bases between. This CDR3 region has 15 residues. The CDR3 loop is CASAYPRGSTGELFF. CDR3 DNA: TGTGCCAGCGCCTACCCCCGTGGTAGCACCGGGGAGCTGTTTTTT.

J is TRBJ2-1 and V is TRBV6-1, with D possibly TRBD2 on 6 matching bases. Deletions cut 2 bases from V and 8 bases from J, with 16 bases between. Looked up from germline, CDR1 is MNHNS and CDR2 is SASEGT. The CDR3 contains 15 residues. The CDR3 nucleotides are TGTGCCAGCAGTGAAATTTTCGGGAGATTGGATGAGCAGTTCTTC. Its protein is CASSEIFGRLDEQFF.

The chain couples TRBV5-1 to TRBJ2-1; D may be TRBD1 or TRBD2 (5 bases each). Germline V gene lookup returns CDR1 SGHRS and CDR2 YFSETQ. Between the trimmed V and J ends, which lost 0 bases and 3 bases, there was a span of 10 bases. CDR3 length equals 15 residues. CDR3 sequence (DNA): TGCGCCAGCAGCTTGGGTGGGGACCGCTACAATGAGCAGTTCTTC. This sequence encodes CASSLGGDRYNEQFF.

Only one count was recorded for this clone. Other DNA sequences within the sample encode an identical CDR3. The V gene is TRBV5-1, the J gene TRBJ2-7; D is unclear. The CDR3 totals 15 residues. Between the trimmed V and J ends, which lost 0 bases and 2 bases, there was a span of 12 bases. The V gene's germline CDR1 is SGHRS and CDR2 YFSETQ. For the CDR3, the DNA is TGCGCCAGCAGCTTGGGAGGTTCAGGAACCTACGAGCAGTACTTC. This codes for CASSLGGSGTYEQYF.

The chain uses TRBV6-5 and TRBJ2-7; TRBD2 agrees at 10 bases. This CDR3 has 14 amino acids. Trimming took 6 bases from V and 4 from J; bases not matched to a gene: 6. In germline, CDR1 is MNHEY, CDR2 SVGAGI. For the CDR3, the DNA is TGTGCCAGCAGGTCTCTAGCGGGAGAGTACGAGCAGTACTTC. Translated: CASRSLAGEYEQYF.